This T cell receptor (beta chain) was obtained from a study of cytomegalovirus exposure and HLA in healthy donors. Study findings and constraints: TCR beta sequences reportedly predicted the HLA-A and HLA-B alleles of most subjects accurately. Later analysis suggested links between common viral pathogens and several top significant clusters. Most likely, a cluster of highly shared sequence variants arose as a sequencing artifact.

This clone was counted a few times. Its target is unknown. Germline assignment: CDR1 KGHSH and CDR2 LQKENI. Trimming shortened V by 3 bases and J by 8 bases, and 10 bases separated the two germline ends. This CDR3 comprises 12 residues. PCR amplification relied on 60 Vbeta primers (plus 13 Jbeta primers). Produced via immunoSEQ multiplex PCR; TCRdb's table is partial and in-frame only. The data show approximately 150,000 clones, with 55% to 70% seen just once and less than 3.5% held by the top ten. The chain couples TRBV18 to TRBJ1-1; TRBD1 might be the D (5 bases). The receptor was derived from a woman aged 40-49 years in good health and CMV-seropositive. The sequencing input was PBMCs. The CDR3 loop reads CASSPQTEEAFF. For the CDR3, the DNA is TGTGCCAGCTCACCTCAGACAGAAGAAGCTTTCTTT.